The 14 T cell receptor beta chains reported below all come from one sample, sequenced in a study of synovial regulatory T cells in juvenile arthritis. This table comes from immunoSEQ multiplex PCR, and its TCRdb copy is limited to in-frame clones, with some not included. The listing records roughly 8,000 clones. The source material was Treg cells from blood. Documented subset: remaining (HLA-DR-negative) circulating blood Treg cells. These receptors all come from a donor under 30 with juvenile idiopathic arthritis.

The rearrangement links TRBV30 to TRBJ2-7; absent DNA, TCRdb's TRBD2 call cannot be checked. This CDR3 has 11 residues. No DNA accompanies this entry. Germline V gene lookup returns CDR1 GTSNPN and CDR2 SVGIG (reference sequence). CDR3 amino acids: CAWGLGYEQYF.

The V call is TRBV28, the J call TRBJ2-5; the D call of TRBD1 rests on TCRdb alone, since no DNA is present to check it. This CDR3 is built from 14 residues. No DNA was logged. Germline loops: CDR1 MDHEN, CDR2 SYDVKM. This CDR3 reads CASSWAGLGETQYF.

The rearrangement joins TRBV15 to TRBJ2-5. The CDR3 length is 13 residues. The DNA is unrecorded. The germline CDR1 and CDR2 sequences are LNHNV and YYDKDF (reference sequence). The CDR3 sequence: CATSRKYQETQYF.

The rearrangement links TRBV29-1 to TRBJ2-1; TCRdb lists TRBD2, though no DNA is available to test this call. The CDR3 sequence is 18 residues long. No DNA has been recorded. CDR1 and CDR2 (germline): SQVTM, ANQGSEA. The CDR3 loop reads CSVRGLAGFNKFTNEQFF.

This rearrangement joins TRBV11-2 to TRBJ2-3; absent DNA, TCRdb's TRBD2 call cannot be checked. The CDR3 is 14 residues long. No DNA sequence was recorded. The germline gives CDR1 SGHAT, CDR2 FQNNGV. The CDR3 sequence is CASSSIAGGDTQYF.

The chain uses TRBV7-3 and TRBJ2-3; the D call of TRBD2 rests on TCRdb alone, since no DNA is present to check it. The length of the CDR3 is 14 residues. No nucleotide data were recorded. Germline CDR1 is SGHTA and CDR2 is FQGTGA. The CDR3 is CASSLSGGADTQYF.

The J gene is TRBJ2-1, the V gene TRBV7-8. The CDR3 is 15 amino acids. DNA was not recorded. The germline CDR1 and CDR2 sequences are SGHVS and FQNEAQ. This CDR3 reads CASSLMGVRRNEQFF.

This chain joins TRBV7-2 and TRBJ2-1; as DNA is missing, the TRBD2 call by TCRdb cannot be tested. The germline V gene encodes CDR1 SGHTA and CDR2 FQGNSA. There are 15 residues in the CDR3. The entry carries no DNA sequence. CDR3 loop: CASSLAPLAVGEQFF.

CDR3 protein: CASSADGQRTDTQYF. This chain joins TRBV9 and TRBJ2-3; as DNA is missing, the TRBD1 call by TCRdb cannot be tested. The length of the CDR3 is 15 residues. Only the protein is available. CDR1 and CDR2 (germline): SGDLS, YYNGEE.

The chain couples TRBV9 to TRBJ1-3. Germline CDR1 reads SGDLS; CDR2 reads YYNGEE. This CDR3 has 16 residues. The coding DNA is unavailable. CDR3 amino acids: CASSVNPTGAGNTIYF.

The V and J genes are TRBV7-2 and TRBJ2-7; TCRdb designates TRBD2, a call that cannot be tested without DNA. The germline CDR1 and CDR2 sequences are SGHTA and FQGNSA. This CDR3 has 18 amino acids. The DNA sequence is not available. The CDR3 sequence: CASSLLGSGRAESYEQYF.

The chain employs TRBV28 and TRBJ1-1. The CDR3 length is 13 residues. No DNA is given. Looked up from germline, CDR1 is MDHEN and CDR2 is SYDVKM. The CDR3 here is CASSLFRDTEAFF.

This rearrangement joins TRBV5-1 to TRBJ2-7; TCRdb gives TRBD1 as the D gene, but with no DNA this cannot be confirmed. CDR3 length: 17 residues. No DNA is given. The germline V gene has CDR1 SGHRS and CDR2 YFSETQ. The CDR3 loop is CASSLAPAGQGIGEQYF.

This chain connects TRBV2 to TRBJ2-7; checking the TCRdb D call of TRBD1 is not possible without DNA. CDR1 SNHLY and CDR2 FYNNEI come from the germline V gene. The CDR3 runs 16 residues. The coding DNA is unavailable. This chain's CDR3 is CASSPPGQGAPDEQYF.